This is a list of T cell receptor beta chains from one sample in a study of T cells in Graves' hyperthyroidism and ophthalmopathy. MiXCR, run by TCRdb on the multiplex PCR reads, gives a single entry per CDR3 protein. The sample has about 530,000 distinct CDR3 sequences, roughly 15% seen once; the top ten hold roughly 15%. Sequenced: blood. The receptors here all came from a woman in her late teens or twenties with Graves' ophthalmopathy. The CDR3 runs from the conserved cysteine through the conserved F or W. A D gene is named only where the DNA matches it firmly. Only part of the rows carry a size: once, few, many, or a class if the clone is expanded.

j_call d_call clone_size v_call cdr3_aa cdr3_nt
TRBJ2-2 . many TRBV5-1 CASSKIQTGELFF TGCGCCAGCAGCAAGATCCAAACCGGGGAGCTGTTTTTT
TRBJ1-1 . few TRBV4-1 CASSQDRADTEAFF TGCGCCAGCAGCCAAGATAGGGCGGACACTGAAGCTTTCTTT
TRBJ1-5 . few TRBV28 CASSSPGKPQPQHF TGTGCCAGCAGTTCTCCAGGGAAACCACAGCCCCAGCATTTT
TRBJ1-4 . many TRBV7-8 CASSSRGGRDNEKLFF TGTGCCAGCAGCTCGCGGGGGGGGCGGGATAATGAAAAACTGTTTTTT
TRBJ1-1 . many TRBV5-1 CASSLGGATEAFF TGCGCCAGCAGCTTGGGGGGGGCCACTGAAGCTTTCTTT
TRBJ2-1 TRBD1 few TRBV3-1 CASSQDLGAGGIPYNEQFF TGTGCCAGCAGCCAAGATCTTGGGGCAGGGGGCATCCCCTACAATGAGCAGTTCTTC
TRBJ2-1 TRBD2 . TRBV29-1 CSVKKKGTTYNEQFF TGCAGCGTAAAAAAAAAGGGGACTACCTACAATGAGCAGTTCTTC
TRBJ2-2 . . TRBV12-5 CASGGDTPNTGELFF TGTGCTAGTGGCGGGGACACCCCGAACACCGGGGAGCTGTTTTTT
TRBJ1-2 TRBD1 . TRBV28 CASSSTGPGGYTF TGTGCCAGCAGCTCGACAGGGCCGGGTGGCTACACCTTC
TRBJ1-5 . few TRBV30 CAWSVQGDQPQHF TGTGCCTGGAGTGTCCAGGGTGATCAGCCCCAGCATTTT
TRBJ1-1 . many TRBV2 CACGMGESYEAFF TGTGCCTGCGGTATGGGAGAGTCATATGAAGCTTTCTTT
TRBJ1-5 . many TRBV7-9 CASSPLSGDSNQPQHF TGTGCCAGCAGCCCCTTATCAGGGGATAGCAATCAGCCCCAGCATTTT
TRBJ2-7 TRBD1 . TRBV19 CASSTQFRTGADEQYF TGTGCCAGTAGTACACAATTCAGGACAGGGGCGGACGAGCAGTACTTC
TRBJ1-3 . few TRBV7-9 CASSAGASGNTIYF TGTGCCAGCAGCGCTGGGGCCTCTGGAAACACCATATATTTT
TRBJ2-3 . many TRBV19 CASSTRSRGPSTDTQYF TGTGCCAGTAGTACCCGCTCGCGAGGACCTAGCACAGATACGCAGTATTTT
TRBJ2-5 . many TRBV7-2 CASSLVSARGETQYF TGTGCCAGCAGCTTAGTGTCTGCTCGGGGAGAGACCCAGTACTTC
TRBJ2-3 TRBD2 many TRBV7-2 CASSLFSGRAPDTQYF TGTGCCAGCAGCTTATTTAGCGGGAGGGCCCCAGATACGCAGTATTTT
TRBJ2-7 . . TRBV2 CASSPTNSPAHEQYF TGTGCCAGCAGTCCCACTAACTCTCCGGCGCACGAGCAGTACTTC
TRBJ2-7 TRBD2 . TRBV20-1 CSARTSGRALHEQYF TGCAGTGCCAGGACTAGCGGGAGGGCGTTACATGAGCAGTACTTC
TRBJ2-3 . many TRBV5-6 CASSLRVTGLTDTQYF TGTGCCAGCAGCTTGAGGGTGACAGGCCTCACAGATACGCAGTATTTT
TRBJ1-1 . many TRBV28 CASSQRPGANTEAFF TGTGCCAGCAGCCAACGTCCGGGGGCGAACACTGAAGCTTTCTTT
TRBJ1-1 . many TRBV7-3 CASSFEKNTEAFF TGTGCCAGCAGCTTCGAGAAGAACACTGAAGCTTTCTTT
TRBJ2-1 . few TRBV9 CASSVQGTRDNIFNEQFF TGTGCCAGCAGCGTACAGGGGACCCGGGACAATATTTTCAATGAGCAGTTCTTC
TRBJ2-7 . many TRBV7-9 CASSLSTAYEQYF TGTGCCAGCAGCTTATCAACCGCCTACGAGCAGTACTTC
TRBJ2-3 TRBD2 few TRBV20-1 CRASGGTDTQYF TGCAGAGCTAGCGGAGGCACAGATACGCAGTATTTT
TRBJ2-5 . . TRBV15 CATSRDKRGQETQYF TGTGCCACCAGCAGAGATAAAAGGGGACAAGAGACCCAGTACTTC
TRBJ1-2 . . TRBV5-5 CASSEIRTSGYTF TGTGCCAGCAGCGAGATTCGGACAAGTGGCTACACCTTC
TRBJ2-1 . few TRBV20-1 CSARDGPLDNNEQFF TGCAGTGCTAGAGATGGCCCGCTAGACAACAATGAGCAGTTCTTC
TRBJ2-7 TRBD1 few TRBV6-1 CASITGTGAYEQYF TGTGCCAGCATTACCGGGACAGGTGCCTACGAGCAGTACTTC
TRBJ1-3 TRBD1 many TRBV2 CASSETGLENTIYF TGTGCCAGCAGCGAGACAGGGTTGGAAAACACCATATATTTT
TRBJ1-1 . . TRBV7-3 CASSLTVLTEAFF TGTGCCAGCAGCTTAACTGTATTAACTGAAGCTTTCTTT
TRBJ2-3 . many TRBV5-8 CASSLRGITSTDTQYF TGTGCCAGCAGCTTGCGCGGGATCACTAGCACAGATACGCAGTATTTT
TRBJ1-1 TRBD1 . TRBV7-2 CASSTSATGGTEAFF TGTGCCAGCAGCACGTCCGCGACAGGGGGCACTGAAGCTTTCTTT
TRBJ1-2 TRBD1 . TRBV27 CASSLRGQNYGYTF TGTGCCAGCAGTTTAAGGGGACAGAACTATGGCTACACCTTC
TRBJ1-1 . . TRBV7-2 CASGSSPPRGRHTEAFF TGTGCCAGTGGGTCCAGCCCCCCGCGGGGGAGGCACACTGAAGCTTTCTTT
TRBJ1-2 . many TRBV30 CAWSRAGANYGYTF TGTGCCTGGAGTAGGGCAGGGGCCAACTATGGCTACACCTTC
TRBJ2-7 . many TRBV4-1 CASSQDEGGRGEQYF TGCGCCAGCAGCCAAGACGAAGGGGGTCGGGGCGAGCAGTACTTC
TRBJ1-4 . . TRBV2 CASTGLEEKLFF TGTGCCAGCACTGGATTAGAGGAAAAACTGTTTTTT
TRBJ1-2 . many TRBV11-2 CASGPLRGYTF TGTGCCAGCGGGCCGTTAAGGGGCTACACCTTC
TRBJ1-1 . many TRBV18 CASSPGTALNTEAFF TGTGCCAGCTCACCAGGGACCGCTTTGAACACTGAAGCTTTCTTT
TRBJ2-5 TRBD1 many TRBV12-3/TRBV12-4 CASRGGTGGETQYF TGTGCCAGCAGGGGTGGGACAGGCGGTGAGACCCAGTACTTC
TRBJ2-7 . . TRBV20-1 CSASRLEGGGSYEQYF TGCAGTGCTAGCCGCCTGGAGGGAGGGGGATCCTACGAGCAGTACTTC
TRBJ1-6 . many TRBV28 CASSLNRAGYPLHF TGTGCCAGCAGTTTGAACAGGGCTGGATACCCCCTCCACTTT
TRBJ1-1 . . TRBV6-2/TRBV6-3 CASSYGLPPFMNTEAFF TGTGCCAGCAGTTACGGACTGCCCCCGTTCATGAACACTGAAGCTTTCTTT
TRBJ2-3 TRBD2 many TRBV28 CASSLSGRGTDTQYF TGTGCCAGCAGTTTAAGCGGGAGAGGCACAGATACGCAGTATTTT
TRBJ1-1 TRBD1 . TRBV29-1 CSVGQGNTEAFF TGCAGCGTAGGACAGGGGAACACTGAAGCTTTCTTT
TRBJ2-1 TRBD2 few TRBV4-1 CASRGLAGAREQFF TGCGCCAGTAGGGGACTAGCGGGAGCAAGGGAGCAGTTCTTC
TRBJ1-3 . few TRBV9 CASSGTGSSGNTIYF TGTGCCAGCAGCGGTACAGGGAGCTCTGGAAACACCATATATTTT
TRBJ2-5 . many TRBV20-1 CSARGPSQETQYF TGCAGTGCTAGAGGGCCCAGCCAAGAGACCCAGTACTTC
TRBJ1-4 . . TRBV12-3/TRBV12-4 CASSLRRGNEKLFF TGTGCCAGCAGTTTGCGCAGGGGAAATGAAAAACTGTTTTTT
TRBJ2-3 TRBD2 many TRBV12-3/TRBV12-4 CASSVPGLGKTDTQYF TGTGCCAGCAGTGTACCGGGACTAGGAAAGACAGATACGCAGTATTTT
TRBJ1-2 . few TRBV6-5 CASSYSIRRDGYTF TGTGCCAGCAGTTACTCGATCAGGAGGGACGGCTACACCTTC
TRBJ2-7 . many TRBV28 CASALGIGDEQYF TGTGCCAGCGCGTTAGGGATCGGGGACGAGCAGTACTTC
TRBJ1-1 . few TRBV5-6 CASSDILNTEAFF TGTGCCAGCAGCGACATATTGAACACTGAAGCTTTCTTT
TRBJ1-1 . many TRBV6-1 CASRRFQEAFF TGTGCCAGCAGGCGATTTCAAGAAGCTTTCTTT